Reported below is one TCR beta chain. The antigen is undetermined. The PCR used 60 Vbeta and 13 Jbeta primers. Data came from immunoSEQ multiplex PCR; TCRdb stores just in-frame clones and leaves some out. The data show about 200,000 clones, approximately 83% seen once. The CDR3 runs to 14 residues. The germline V gene has CDR1 SGDLS and CDR2 YYNGEE. V dropped 0 bases and J dropped 1 base, with 7 bases sitting between them. This record belongs to a study of cytomegalovirus exposure and HLA in healthy donors. Study-level points and caveats: Cytomegalovirus-associated TCR beta chains were listed, numbering 150 to 200. Cytomegalovirus status, reportedly, was diagnosed with high specificity and sensitivity by the classifier.

The source material was PBMCs. J is TRBJ1-1 and V is TRBV9, with D unclear. The source of this sequence is a boy aged 2 to 10 in good health and CMV-seronegative. CDR3 region: CASSVASGNTEAFF. As DNA, the CDR3 is TGTGCCAGCAGCGTAGCCAGTGGGAACACTGAAGCTTTCTTT.